This T cell receptor (beta chain) was sequenced for a study of T-cell reconstitution after alpha-beta-depleted transplantation in children. Per germline, CDR1 LNHNV and CDR2 YYDKDF (reference sequence). The CDR3 spans 15 residues. V shed 0 bases and J shed 7 bases, with 13 bases lying between them. Using unique molecular identifiers, the investigators prepared the TCRbeta library. TCRdb passed the PCR reads through MiXCR, listing each CDR3 protein once. This sample yields 600,000 or so distinct CDR3 sequences, of which about 21% are seen a single time; over 12% belongs to the top ten. This sequence originates from a boy under three years old who had a stem cell transplant for acute myeloid leukemia, so the T cells may come from the graft donor. Here the sequenced sample was PBMCs, mostly from graft donor cells, taken 360 days after TCRalphabeta/CD19-depleted stem cell transplant. The chain joins TRBV15 to TRBJ2-1; D tentatively reads TRBD1 or TRBD2 (5 bases each). The CDR3 here is CATSRDGGDLNEQFF. CDR3 coding DNA: TGTGCCACCAGCAGAGATGGGGGAGACCTTAATGAGCAGTTCTTC.